The present TCR beta chain was sequenced within a study of blood T cell repertoires in COVID-19. Study as a whole: PBMCs, B-cell-depleted T cells, or T cells were the source of the cDNA or gDNA that made up the material.

Germline-derived CDR1 and CDR2 are LGHDT and YNNKEL (reference sequence). The CDR3 consists of 16 residues. Trimming took off 0 bases at V and 1 base at J, with 9 bases between the two ends. The protocol was immunoSEQ multiplex PCR, while the TCRdb copy is restricted to in-frame clones and leaves out a portion. The sample has a few hundred thousand clones, more than 65% seen once. Sequencing was carried out using peripheral blood. This sequence joins TRBV3-1 (or the pseudogene TRBV3-2) and TRBJ2-2; D gene unclear. The clonotype originates from a woman under 30 with acute or convalescent COVID-19. CDR3 protein: CASSQDVGKNTGELFF. The CDR3 DNA reads as TGTGCCAGCAGCCAAGATGTGGGCAAGAACACCGGGGAGCTGTTTTTT.